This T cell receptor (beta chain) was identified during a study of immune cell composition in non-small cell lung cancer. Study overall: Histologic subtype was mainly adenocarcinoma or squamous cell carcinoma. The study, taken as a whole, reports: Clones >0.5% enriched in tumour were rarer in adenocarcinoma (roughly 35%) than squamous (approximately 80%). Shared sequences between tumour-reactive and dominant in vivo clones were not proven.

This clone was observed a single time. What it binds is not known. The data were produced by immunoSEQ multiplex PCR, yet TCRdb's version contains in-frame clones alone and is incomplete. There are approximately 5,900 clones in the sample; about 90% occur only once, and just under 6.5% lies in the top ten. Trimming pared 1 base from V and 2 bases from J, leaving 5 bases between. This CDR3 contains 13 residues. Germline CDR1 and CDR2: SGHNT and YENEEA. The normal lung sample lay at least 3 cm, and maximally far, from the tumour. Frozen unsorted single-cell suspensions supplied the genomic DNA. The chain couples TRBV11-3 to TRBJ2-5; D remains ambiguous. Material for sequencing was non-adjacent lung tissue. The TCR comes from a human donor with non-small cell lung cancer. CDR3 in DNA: TGTGCCAGCAGCTTAGGAGATCAAGAGACCCAGTACTTC. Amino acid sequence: CASSLGDQETQYF.